Listed below are T cell receptor beta chains from one sample, sequenced in a study of T-cell memory formation after mild COVID-19. TCRdb reprocessed the 5' RACE reads with MiXCR, giving one entry per CDR3 protein. This table has about 500,000 distinct CDR3 sequences, over 20% appearing once. Sequenced: PBMCs or a T cell subset sorted from them (not recorded which). Source of these receptors: an adult woman who had mild COVID-19 (a few samples of this study predate the infection). Cell type and time point are not known. CDR3s include the opening cysteine and the closing phenylalanine or tryptophan. A D gene is named only where the DNA matches it firmly. The size field is filled for only some rows; it gives once, few, many or a size class.

TRBV20-1	-	TRBJ2-3	-	TGCAGTGCTAGAGTCACAGATACGCAGTATTTT	CSARVTDTQYF
TRBV20-1	few	TRBJ2-7	-	TGCAGTGCTAGAGAAGTTAGTAGCAGTGCCTTCTCCTACGAGCAGTACTTC	CSAREVSSSAFSYEQYF
TRBV14	once	TRBJ1-6	-	TGTGCCAGCAGCCGTAAAGCTAGAAATTCACCCCTCCACTTT	CASSRKARNSPLHF
TRBV2	-	TRBJ2-1	TRBD2	TGTGCCAGCCGAACTAGCGGGGGAAATGAGCAGTTCTTC	CASRTSGGNEQFF
TRBV12-3/TRBV12-4	-	TRBJ2-3	-	TGTGCCAGCAGAGACGGGATTTTCACAGATACGCAGTATTTT	CASRDGIFTDTQYF
TRBV12-3/TRBV12-4	few	TRBJ1-3	TRBD1	TGTGCCAGCAGTTTAAGGGGGCCCAGCTCTGGAAACACCATATATTTT	CASSLRGPSSGNTIYF
TRBV6-1	-	TRBJ2-7	-	TGTGCCAGCAAAGGATCGTACAGATCCTACGAGCAGTACTTC	CASKGSYRSYEQYF
TRBV3-1	few	TRBJ2-7	TRBD1	TGTGCCAGCAGCCATGCCCCGGGACAGGGGAACGAGCAGTACTTC	CASSHAPGQGNEQYF
TRBV7-2	-	TRBJ1-2	-	TGTGCCAGCAGCAAAGGGGTCATGGGGGGCTACACCTTC	CASSKGVMGGYTF
TRBV9	-	TRBJ2-1	TRBD1	TGTGCCAGCAGCGGAGACAGGGTGGTAAGCTTC	CASSGDRVVSF
TRBV4-3	once	TRBJ2-1	TRBD2	TGCGCCAGCAGCCAAGATTCGGCGGGGGGCCATCGTAATGAGCAGTTCTTC	CASSQDSAGGHRNEQFF
TRBV12-3/TRBV12-4	-	TRBJ1-5	TRBD1	TGTGCCAGCAGGACCGGGACAGGGAGAAATCAGCCCCAGCATTTT	CASRTGTGRNQPQHF
TRBV20-1	few	TRBJ2-7	TRBD1	TGCAGTGCTAAGGGACAGAACTACGAGCAGTACTTC	CSAKGQNYEQYF
TRBV3-1	-	TRBJ2-1	TRBD2	TGTGCCAGCAGCCAGCTAGCGGGAGTGTTCCGGAGTGAGCAGTTCTTC	CASSQLAGVFRSEQFF
TRBV7-2	few	TRBJ2-5	TRBD2	TGTGCCAGCAGCTTAAATTGGGAGGGGACCCAGTACTTC	CASSLNWEGTQYF
TRBV5-1	-	TRBJ2-2	-	TGCGCCAGCAGCTCGGACGCCGCGAACACCGGGGAGCTGTTTTTT	CASSSDAANTGELFF
TRBV29-1	-	TRBJ2-5	TRBD1	TGCAGCGTTGTTAACCCCGGGACAGGCAAAGAGACCCAGTACTTC	CSVVNPGTGKETQYF
TRBV5-1	few	TRBJ2-1	TRBD2	TGCGCCAGCAGCTATAGTAGCGGGGCCTCCTACAATGAGCAGTTCTTC	CASSYSSGASYNEQFF
TRBV7-2	-	TRBJ2-1	TRBD2	TGTGCCAGCAGCCGACGGACTAGCGGAATAAACTACAATGAGCAGTTCTTC	CASSRRTSGINYNEQFF
TRBV12-3/TRBV12-4	-	TRBJ1-2	TRBD1	TGTGCCAGCAGGGGGACAGATAGCAATGGCTACACCTTC	CASRGTDSNGYTF
TRBV12-3/TRBV12-4	few	TRBJ2-2	-	TGTGCCAGCAGGTTTAACACCGGGGAGCTGTTTTTT	CASRFNTGELFF
TRBV24-1	-	TRBJ2-2	TRBD1	TGTGCCACCGGGACAGGGAACACCGGGGAGCTGTTTTTT	CATGTGNTGELFF
TRBV11-3	few	TRBJ2-1	-	TGTGCCAGCAGCCGACTGGGACCTCTCGATGAGCAGTTCTTC	CASSRLGPLDEQFF
TRBV20-1	few	TRBJ2-3	TRBD2	TGCAGTGCCTTGACTAGCGGGTTCGCAGATACGCAGTATTTT	CSALTSGFADTQYF
TRBV12-3/TRBV12-4	many	TRBJ2-1	TRBD2	TGTGCCAGCAGCCTAGCGGGCGACAATGAGCAGTTCTTC	CASSLAGDNEQFF
TRBV5-5	-	TRBJ2-3	TRBD2	TGTGCCAGCAGCTTGCGGGAGGGAGGCACAGATACGCAGTATTTT	CASSLREGGTDTQYF
TRBV7-9	few	TRBJ2-2	TRBD1	TGTGCCAGCAGCTGGCGACAGGGAACCAAGAACACCGGGGAGCTGTTTTTT	CASSWRQGTKNTGELFF
TRBV4-2	few	TRBJ2-7	TRBD2	TGTGCCAGCAGCCAAGAGGACGGAGCGGGGGGGTCCTACGAGCAGTACTTC	CASSQEDGAGGSYEQYF
TRBV5-1	-	TRBJ2-1	TRBD1	TGCGCCAGCAGCCTCGGACAGGCCATCTCTACCCACAATGAGCAGTTCTTC	CASSLGQAISTHNEQFF